This TCR beta chain was recorded in a study of CD8+ T cells in alopecia areata. Looking at the study overall: Percent affected scalp area, the SALT score, rated treated patients' severity. Regarding the study as a whole: Among the top 100, expanded CD8+ clones, as well as scalp clonality, were significantly decreased by tofacitinib. Sharing of TCRs across patients appeared less clear than in mice, possibly for HLA-related reasons. Lesional scalp displayed greater clonality than normal scalp, most notably in alopecia totalis/universalis.

The treatment denotes: oral pan-JAK inhibitor, 5-10 mg twice daily. The CDR3 is 17 amino acids. Germline values: CDR1 KGHSH, CDR2 LQKENI. The V end lost 3 bases, the J end lost 1 base, and 15 bases lay between the germline ends. As to this clone: Its matching antigen is unknown.

The authors extracted RNA and reverse transcribed it into cDNA as the sequencing template. TCRdb's table, derived via immunoSEQ multiplex PCR, lists solely in-frame clones and lacks some. The table has approximately 200,000 clones, about three fifths seen once. The gene calls are TRBV18 and TRBJ2-2, with D possibly being TRBD2 (6 bases). This sequence originates from a human donor with alopecia areata. The specimen comprised CD4+ T cells sorted from blood, sampled at week 4, from a patient treated with tofacitinib. CDR3 DNA: TGTGCCAGCTCACCCATGTTTCCGGGAGAGAACACCGGGGAGCTGTTTTTT. Its translation is CASSPMFPGENTGELFF.